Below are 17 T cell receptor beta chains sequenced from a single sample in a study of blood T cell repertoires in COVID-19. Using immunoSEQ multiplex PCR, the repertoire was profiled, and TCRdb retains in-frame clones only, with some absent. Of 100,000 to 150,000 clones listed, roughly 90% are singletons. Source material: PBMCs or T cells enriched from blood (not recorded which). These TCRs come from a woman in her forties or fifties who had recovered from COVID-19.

The CDR3 DNA is TGTGCCAGCAGCTCTCATCGGGACAGGGACACAGATACGCAGTATTTT. Protein product: CASSSHRDRDTDTQYF. V is TRBV9 and J is TRBJ2-3, with 9 bases identical to TRBD1. From germline, CDR1 is SGDLS and CDR2 YYNGEE. V lost 4 bases to trimming and J lost 2 bases; unmatched junction nucleotides: 8. The CDR3 loop spans 16 amino acids.

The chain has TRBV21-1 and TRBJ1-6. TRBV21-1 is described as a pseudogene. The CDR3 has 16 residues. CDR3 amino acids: CASRLHLEGRNSPLHF. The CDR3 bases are TGTGCCAGCAGACTTCATCTCGAGGGTCGGAATTCACCCCTCCACTTT.

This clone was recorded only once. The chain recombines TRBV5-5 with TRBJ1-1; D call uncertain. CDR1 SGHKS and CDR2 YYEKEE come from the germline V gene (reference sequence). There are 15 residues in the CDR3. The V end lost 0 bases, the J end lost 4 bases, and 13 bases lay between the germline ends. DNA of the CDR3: TGTGCCAGCAGCTTGGATGCGGGGTATCTCACTGAAGCTTTCTTT. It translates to CASSLDAGYLTEAFF.

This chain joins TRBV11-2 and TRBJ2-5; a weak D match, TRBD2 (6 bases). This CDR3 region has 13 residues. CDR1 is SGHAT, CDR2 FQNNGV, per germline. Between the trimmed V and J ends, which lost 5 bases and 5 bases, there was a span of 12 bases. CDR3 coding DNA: TGTGCCAGCAGCGTCGTCCGGGGGGAGACCCAGTACTTC. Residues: CASSVVRGETQYF.

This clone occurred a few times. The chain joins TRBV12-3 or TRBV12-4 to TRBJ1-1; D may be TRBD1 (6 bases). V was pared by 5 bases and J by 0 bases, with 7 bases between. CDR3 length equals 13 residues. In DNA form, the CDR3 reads TGTGCCAGCAGTACAGGGATGAACACTGAAGCTTTCTTT. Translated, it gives CASSTGMNTEAFF.

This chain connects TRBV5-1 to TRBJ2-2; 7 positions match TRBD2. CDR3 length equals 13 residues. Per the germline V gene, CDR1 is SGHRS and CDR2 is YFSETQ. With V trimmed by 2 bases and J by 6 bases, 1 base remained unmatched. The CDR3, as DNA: TGCGCCAGCAGCTTAGGACTAGCCGGGGAGCTGTTTTTT. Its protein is CASSLGLAGELFF.

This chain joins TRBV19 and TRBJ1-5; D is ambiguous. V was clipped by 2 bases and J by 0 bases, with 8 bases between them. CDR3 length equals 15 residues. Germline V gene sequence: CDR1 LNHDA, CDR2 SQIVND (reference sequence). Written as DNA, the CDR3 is TGTGCCAGTAGTATATCCAGGTCTAGCAATCAGCCCCAGCATTTT. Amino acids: CASSISRSSNQPQHF. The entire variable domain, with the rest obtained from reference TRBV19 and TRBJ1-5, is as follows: DGGITQSPKYLFRKEGQNVTLSCEQNLNHDAMYWYRQDPGQGLRLIYYSQIVNDFQKGDIAEGYSVSREKKESFPLTVTSAQKNPTAFYLCASSISRSSNQPQHFGDGTRLSIL.

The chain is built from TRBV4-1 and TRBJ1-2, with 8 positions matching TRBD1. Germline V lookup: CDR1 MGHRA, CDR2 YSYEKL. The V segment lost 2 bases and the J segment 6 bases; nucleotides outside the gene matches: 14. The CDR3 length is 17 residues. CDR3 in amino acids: CASSQSSLRGQANGYTF. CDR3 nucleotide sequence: TGCGCCAGCAGCCAATCGTCCCTCAGGGGGCAGGCCAATGGCTACACCTTC.

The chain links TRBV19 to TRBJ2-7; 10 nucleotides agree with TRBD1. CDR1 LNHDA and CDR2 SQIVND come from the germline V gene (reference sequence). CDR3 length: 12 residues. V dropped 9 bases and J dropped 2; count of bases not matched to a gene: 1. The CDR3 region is CASGQGAYEQYF. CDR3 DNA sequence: TGTGCCAGCGGACAGGGGGCCTACGAGCAGTACTTC.

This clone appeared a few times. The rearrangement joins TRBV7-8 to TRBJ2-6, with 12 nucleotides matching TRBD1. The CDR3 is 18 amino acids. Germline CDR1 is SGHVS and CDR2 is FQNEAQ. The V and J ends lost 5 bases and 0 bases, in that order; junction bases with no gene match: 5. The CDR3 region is CASSPRDRGLSGANVLTF. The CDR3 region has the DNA TGTGCCAGCAGCCCCCGGGACAGGGGGCTCTCTGGGGCCAACGTCCTGACTTTC. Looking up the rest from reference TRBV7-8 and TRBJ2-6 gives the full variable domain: GAGVSQSPRYKVAKRGQDVALRCDPISGHVSLFWYQQALGQGPEFLTYFQNEAQLDKSGLPSDRFFAERPEGSVSTLKIQRTQQEDSAVYLCASSPRDRGLSGANVLTFGAGSRLTVL.

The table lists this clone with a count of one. The CDR3 spells CASSGGHRGEQPQHF. CDR3 nucleotide sequence: TGTGCCAGCAGCGGGGGGCACAGGGGGGAACAGCCCCAGCATTTT. V is TRBV2 and J is TRBJ1-5; 8 bases are shared with TRBD1. The CDR3 runs to 15 residues. CDR1 and CDR2 from the germline V gene are SNHLY and FYNNEI. V shed 6 bases and J 7 bases; nucleotides not matched to a gene: 11. The complete variable domain, with remaining parts taken from reference TRBV2 and TRBJ1-5, reads EPEVTQTPSHQVTQMGQEVILRCVPISNHLYFYWYRQILGQKVEFLVSFYNNEISEKSEIFDDQFSVERPDGSNFTLKIRSTKLEDSAMYFCASSGGHRGEQPQHFGDGTRLSIL.

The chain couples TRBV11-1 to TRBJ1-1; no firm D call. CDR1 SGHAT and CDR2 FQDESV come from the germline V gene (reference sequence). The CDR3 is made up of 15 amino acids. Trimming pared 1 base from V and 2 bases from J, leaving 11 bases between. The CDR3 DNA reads TGTGCCAGCAGCTTAGAGGGAGCCCCTAACACTGAAGCTTTCTTT. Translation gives CASSLEGAPNTEAFF.

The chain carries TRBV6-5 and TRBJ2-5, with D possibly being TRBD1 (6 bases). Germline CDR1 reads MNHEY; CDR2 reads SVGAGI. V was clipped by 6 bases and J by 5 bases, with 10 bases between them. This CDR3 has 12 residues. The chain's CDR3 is CASRRTEETQYF. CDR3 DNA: TGTGCCAGCAGACGGACAGAGGAGACCCAGTACTTC.

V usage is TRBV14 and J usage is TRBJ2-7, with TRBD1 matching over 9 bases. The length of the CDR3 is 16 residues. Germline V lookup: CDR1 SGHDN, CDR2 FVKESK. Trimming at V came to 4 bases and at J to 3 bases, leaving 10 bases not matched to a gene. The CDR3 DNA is TGTGCCAGCAGCCCCCTTCCGGGACAGGGTTTCTACGAGCAGTACTTC. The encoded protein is CASSPLPGQGFYEQYF.

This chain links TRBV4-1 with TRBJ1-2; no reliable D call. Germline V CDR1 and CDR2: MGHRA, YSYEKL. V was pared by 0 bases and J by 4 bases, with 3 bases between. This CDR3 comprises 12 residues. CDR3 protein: CASSQEAYGYTF. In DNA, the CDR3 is TGCGCCAGCAGCCAAGAGGCCTATGGCTACACCTTC.

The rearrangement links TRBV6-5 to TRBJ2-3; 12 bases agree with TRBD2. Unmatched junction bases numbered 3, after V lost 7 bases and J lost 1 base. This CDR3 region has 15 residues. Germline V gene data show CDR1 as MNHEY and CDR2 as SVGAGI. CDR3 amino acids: CASTTSGGRTDTQYF. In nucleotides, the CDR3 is TGTGCCAGCACCACTAGCGGGGGGCGCACAGATACGCAGTATTTT.

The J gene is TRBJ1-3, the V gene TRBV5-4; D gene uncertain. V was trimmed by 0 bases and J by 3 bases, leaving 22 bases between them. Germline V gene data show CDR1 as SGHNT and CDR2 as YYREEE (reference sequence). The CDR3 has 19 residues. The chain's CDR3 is CASSLGRQLEGVDGNTIYF. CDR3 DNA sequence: TGTGCCAGCAGCTTGGGTCGGCAGCTAGAAGGTGTAGATGGAAACACCATATATTTT.